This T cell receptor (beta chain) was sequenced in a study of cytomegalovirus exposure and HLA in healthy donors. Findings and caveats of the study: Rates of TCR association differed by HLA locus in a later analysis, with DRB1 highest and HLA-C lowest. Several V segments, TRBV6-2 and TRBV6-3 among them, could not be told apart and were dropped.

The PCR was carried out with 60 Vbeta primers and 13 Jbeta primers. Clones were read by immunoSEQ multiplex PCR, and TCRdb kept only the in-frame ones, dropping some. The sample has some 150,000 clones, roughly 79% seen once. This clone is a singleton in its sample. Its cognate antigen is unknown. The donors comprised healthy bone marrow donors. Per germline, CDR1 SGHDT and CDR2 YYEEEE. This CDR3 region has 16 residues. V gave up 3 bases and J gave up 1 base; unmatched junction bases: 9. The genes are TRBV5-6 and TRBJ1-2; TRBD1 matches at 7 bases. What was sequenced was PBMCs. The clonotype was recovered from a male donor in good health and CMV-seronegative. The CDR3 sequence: CASSSLNRGDNYGYTF. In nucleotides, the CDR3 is TGTGCCAGCAGCTCGCTGAACAGGGGTGATAACTATGGCTACACCTTC.